The 20 T cell receptor beta chains below all came from one sample that was sequenced in a study of blood T cell repertoires in COVID-19. Clones were sequenced by immunoSEQ multiplex PCR, and TCRdb holds only the in-frame ones, with some missing. The table shows 100,000 to 150,000 clones, with nearly 70% occurring only once. Sample: peripheral blood. The receptors were gathered from a woman in her 70s with acute or convalescent COVID-19.

J is TRBJ1-2 and V is TRBV27; 7 nucleotides match TRBD1. The CDR3 runs to 13 residues. Germline trimming cut 5 bases from V and 4 bases from J; bases unmatched to any gene: 4. From germline, CDR1 is MNHEY and CDR2 SMNVEV (reference sequence). CDR3 amino acids: CASSDRATYGYTF. The CDR3 bases are TGTGCCAGCAGTGACAGGGCGACCTATGGCTACACCTTC.

The rearrangement joins TRBV25-1 to TRBJ2-5, with 7 nucleotides matching TRBD1. Trimming at V came to 3 bases and at J to 4 bases, leaving 5 bases not matched to a gene. This CDR3 comprises 14 residues. The germline CDR1 and CDR2 sequences are MGHDK and SYGVNS. The DNA of the CDR3 is TGTGCCAGCAGTGACCGGACAGGCTTAGAGACCCAGTACTTC. It specifies CASSDRTGLETQYF.

In this sample, this clone turned up a few times. The chain links TRBV7-9 to TRBJ1-1; 8 positions match TRBD1. CDR1 is SEHNR, CDR2 FQNEAQ, per germline (reference sequence). The CDR3 has 16 amino acids. The V and J ends lost 2 bases and 4 bases, in that order; junction bases with no gene match: 9. The DNA of the CDR3 is TGTGCCAGCAGCTTAACGGGACAGGCACAAATCACTGAAGCTTTCTTT. Protein sequence: CASSLTGQAQITEAFF.

The chain combines TRBV15 with TRBJ2-5; D remains unclear. This CDR3 spans 14 amino acids. V lost 1 base and J lost 5, with 11 bases in between. The germline gives CDR1 LNHNV, CDR2 YYDKDF (reference sequence). The DNA of the CDR3 is TGTGCCACCAGCAGAGCGGCAGGCGTGGAGACCCAGTACTTC. Protein product: CATSRAAGVETQYF.

This clone was recorded only once. The chain employs TRBV12-3 or TRBV12-4 and TRBJ1-1, with a tentative D call TRBD1 (6 bases). Deletions cut 6 bases from V and 7 bases from J, with 9 bases between. This CDR3 is built from 11 residues. CDR3: CASSDRYEAFF. Written as DNA, the CDR3 is TGTGCCAGCAGCGACAGGTATGAAGCTTTCTTT.

This sequence joins TRBV5-1 and TRBJ2-2, with TRBD2 matching over 13 bases. CDR1 SGHRS and CDR2 YFSETQ come from the germline V gene. J lost 6 bases, V lost 8 bases, and 7 bases had no gene match. The CDR3 is 15 residues long. The CDR3 here is CASSETSGRAGELFF. DNA for the CDR3: TGCGCCAGTAGCGAAACTAGCGGGAGGGCCGGGGAGCTGTTTTTT. Variable domain in full (rest from reference TRBV5-1 and TRBJ2-2): KAGVTQTPRYLIKTRGQQVTLSCSPISGHRSVSWYQQTPGQGLQFLFEYFSETQRNKGNFPGRFSGRQFSNSRSEMNVSTLELGDSALYLCASSETSGRAGELFFGEGSRLTVL.

This clone occurred once. This rearrangement joins TRBV12-5 to TRBJ1-6, with no clear D. CDR3 size: 13 residues. Germline V gene data show CDR1 as LGHNT and CDR2 as FRNRAP. V was cut by 1 base and J by 6 bases, with 4 bases left in between. For the CDR3, the DNA is TGTGCTAGTGGTTTGGGGGCTAATTCACCCCTCCACTTT. It yields the protein CASGLGANSPLHF.

This rearrangement joins TRBV9 to TRBJ1-2; D remains unclear. Germline assignment: CDR1 SGDLS and CDR2 YYNGEE. The V end was cut by 3 bases, the J end by 7 bases, with 13 bases between. The CDR3 is made up of 13 amino acids. In DNA, the CDR3 is TGTGCCAGCAGCGGCAGGAGGAAGCTTGGCTACACCTTC. Amino acids: CASSGRRKLGYTF.

This clone was seen ten or more times. This chain's CDR3 is CAIRFQTGAKHGYTF. For the CDR3, the DNA is TGTGCCATCAGGTTCCAGACAGGGGCTAAGCATGGCTACACCTTC. The chain employs TRBV10-3 and TRBJ1-2, with 8 bases that match TRBD1. The J segment lost 6 bases and the V segment lost 6 bases, leaving 12 bases of the junction unmatched. The CDR3 has 15 residues. Germline CDR1 and CDR2: ENHRY and SYGVKD.

The genes are TRBV5-1 and TRBJ1-2, with 10 bases aligning to TRBD1. With V trimmed by 4 bases and J by 6 bases, 12 bases remained unmatched. The CDR3 contains 16 residues. Germline V gene sequence: CDR1 SGHRS, CDR2 YFSETQ. The CDR3 coding sequence is TGCGCCAGCAGCCCGAGACCGGGACAGGGGTTGCATGGCTACACCTTC. Translation gives CASSPRPGQGLHGYTF.

This clone was picked up a small number of times. V and J are TRBV10-3 and TRBJ2-3; maybe TRBD2 (5 bases). V gave up 4 bases and J gave up 3 bases, with 14 bases separating them. The CDR3 is made up of 15 amino acids. The germline CDR1 and CDR2 sequences are ENHRY and SYGVKD. The CDR3 DNA reads TGTGCCATCAGTGCCGACGCCCGAGGGACAGATACGCAGTATTTT. Protein: CAISADARGTDTQYF.

This chain connects TRBV18 to TRBJ2-7; 9 nucleotides agree with TRBD1. This CDR3 has 14 residues. V lost 3 bases to trimming and J lost 2 bases; unmatched junction nucleotides: 2. Per the germline V gene, CDR1 is KGHSH and CDR2 is LQKENI. CDR3 in amino acids: CASSPDRGPYEQYF. CDR3 nucleotide sequence: TGTGCCAGCTCACCGGACAGGGGCCCCTACGAGCAGTACTTC.

CDR3: CASSSGVKSKQYF. The DNA of the CDR3 is TGTGCCAGCAGTTCAGGGGTTAAGTCAAAGCAGTACTTC. The gene calls are TRBV28 and TRBJ2-7, with TRBD1 as a possible D gene (6 bases). This CDR3 is built from 13 residues. Per germline, CDR1 MDHEN and CDR2 SYDVKM. The V gene lost 4 bases and the J gene lost 8 bases, with 15 bases spanning the gap. Full variable domain (missing parts from reference TRBV28 and TRBJ2-7): DVKVTQSSRYLVKRTGEKVFLECVQDMDHENMFWYRQDPGLGLRLIYFSYDVKMKEKGDIPEGYSVSREKKERFSLILESASTNQTSMYLCASSSGVKSKQYFGPGTRLTVT.

This rearrangement joins TRBV28 to TRBJ2-7, with a weak D call TRBD2 (6 bases). CDR3 length: 14 residues. Trimming left V 5 bases short and J 1 base short, with 12 bases between. CDR1 and CDR2 (germline): MDHEN, SYDVKM. CDR3 sequence (DNA): TGTGCCAGCAGTACAGCCGGGACTTCCTACGAGCAGTACTTC. Protein product: CASSTAGTSYEQYF. Full variable domain (outside the CDR3, taken from reference TRBV28 and TRBJ2-7): DVKVTQSSRYLVKRTGEKVFLECVQDMDHENMFWYRQDPGLGLRLIYFSYDVKMKEKGDIPEGYSVSREKKERFSLILESASTNQTSMYLCASSTAGTSYEQYFGPGTRLTVT.

This chain links TRBV6-6 with TRBJ1-1, with 10 positions matching TRBD1. After removal of 6 bases from V and 5 bases from J, the junction contained 15 bases not matched to a gene. The CDR3 extends over 17 amino acids. Germline CDR1 is MNHNY and CDR2 is SVGAGI (reference sequence). In DNA form, the CDR3 reads TGTGCCAGCAGGCGAGACAGGGGGCTGGGGGAGCCTACTGAAGCTTTCTTT. Translated, it gives CASRRDRGLGEPTEAFF.

This chain uses TRBV4-3 with TRBJ1-2; a possible D gene is TRBD1 (6 bases). V was pared by 2 bases and J by 6 bases, with 16 bases between. Germline CDR1 LGHNA, CDR2 YSLEER. This CDR3 has 15 residues. CDR3 nucleotides: TGCGCCAGCAGCCAAACTCAATCTAACAGGGATGGCTACACCTTC. The encoded protein is CASSQTQSNRDGYTF.

V and J are TRBV10-3 and TRBJ1-5; TRBD1 might be the D (6 bases). Between the trimmed V and J ends, which lost 3 bases and 1 base, there was a span of 13 bases. Germline V gives CDR1 ENHRY, CDR2 SYGVKD. The CDR3 is 16 amino acids. The CDR3 spells CAISERVGQSNQPQHF. The DNA of the CDR3 is TGTGCCATCAGTGAAAGGGTCGGACAGAGCAATCAGCCCCAGCATTTT.

This clone was picked up a small number of times. This chain connects TRBV30 to TRBJ2-3; D is undetermined. This CDR3 is 12 amino acids long. V gave up 4 bases and J gave up 2 bases, with 7 bases separating them. The germline CDR1 and CDR2 sequences are GTSNPN and SVGIG (reference sequence). CDR3 amino acids: CAWITNTDTQYF. The CDR3 DNA follows: TGTGCCTGGATAACTAACACAGATACGCAGTATTTT. Together with reference TRBV30 and TRBJ2-3, the CDR3 gives the full variable domain: SQTIHQWPATLVQPVGSPLSLECTVEGTSNPNLYWYRQAAGRGLQLLFYSVGIGQISSEVPQNLSASRPQDRQFILSSKKLLLSDSGFYLCAWITNTDTQYFGPGTRLTVL.

This clone has a single count. The rearrangement uses TRBV7-8 and TRBJ1-6; D unclear. Germline V lookup: CDR1 SGHVS, CDR2 FQNEAQ. The V and J ends lost 4 bases and 6 bases respectively, with 10 bases between them. The CDR3 is 14 residues long. The CDR3 spells CASSYHALNSPLHF. As DNA, the CDR3 is TGTGCCAGCAGCTATCATGCGCTTAATTCACCCCTCCACTTT.

This chain links TRBV11-2 with TRBJ2-7; 10 bases agree with TRBD1. Trimming at V came to 4 bases and at J to 3 bases, leaving 3 bases not matched to a gene. Germline V gene sequence: CDR1 SGHAT, CDR2 FQNNGV. CDR3 length: 14 amino acids. CDR3 protein: CASSSGTGVYEQYF. The CDR3 bases are TGTGCCAGCAGCTCCGGGACAGGGGTCTACGAGCAGTACTTC.